This T cell receptor (beta chain) was documented in a study of blood T cells in healthy people across ages (dated by TCRdb to between 2014 and 2017). A note on the overall study: Template switching captured roughly one uniquely barcoded TCR beta cDNA molecule per two T cells in model experiments. For two donors (one aged 18 to 30 and one aged 80 or older), the study analyzed two additional independent replicas of 1 million unique cDNA reads from the same blood draw. To track age-related changes in TCR beta repertoire diversity, the study relied on deep sequencing normalized with unique cDNA molecular identifiers. Donors were grouped into four age groups: young (average approximately 15 years), middle-aged (about 38), aged (about 60) and long-lived (about 90).

Systemically healthy Caucasian individuals from Russia, approximately 39 in total and aged about 6 to 90 years, were included as donors. Roughly 11 milliliters of peripheral blood were drawn from each donor into EDTA-treated Vacutainer tubes. Ficoll-Paque density-gradient centrifugation was used to isolate PBMCs, with at least 6 million obtained per sample. Trizol reagent was used to extract total RNA from PBMCs, with at least 5 micrograms per sample. For every donor, flow cytometry on a PBMC aliquot measured the percentage of naive CD45RAhigh/CD27high T cells. Results and caveats for the whole study, not just this receptor: Donor CMV infection status was unknown, potentially confounding age-related changes in expanded clonotypes. As age increased, observed TCR beta diversity per million T cells dropped in a roughly linear way, and a significant reduction was already evident by age 40. There was a strong correlation between observed TCR beta diversity and the percentage of naive T cells measured by flow cytometry. Compared with the aged group, the long-lived group had more naive CD4+ T cells, fewer expanded clones and increased TCR diversity, suggesting age selection. Estimates of total diversity based on one million sequenced T cells were considered lower bounds and underestimates. Conclusive comparison of naive and antigen-experienced compartments was prevented by the profiling of bulk unsorted PBMCs.

Library prep was done by 5' RACE. The listed sequencing device is Illumina HiSeq 2500. A second about 7 to 11 cycle PCR used a sample-barcoded 5' primer and a J-beta primer mix. Each TCR beta cDNA molecule received a unique molecular identifier from a template-switch 5' adaptor carrying 12 random nucleotides. Each sample yielded at least 3 million CDR3-containing paired-end reads. All of the RNA was converted into first-strand cDNA using the Mint cDNA synthesis kit, with a TRBC-specific oligonucleotide serving as the primer. All cDNA was treated with uracil-DNA glycosylase and then went through a first 18-cycle PCR with the universal primers M1SS and BC2_uni_R. The authors processed their data as follows. For normalization, 1 million high-quality reads, each with a distinct molecular identifier, were randomly selected from each sample. Reads with shared molecular identifiers were discarded instead of being binned into consensus sequences. MiTCR, with a Q25 quality threshold and the strictest error-elimination algorithm, was used for CDR3 identification, clonotype clustering and error correction. A nonparametric unseen species model using Euler transformation provided a lower-bound estimate of total TCR beta diversity. TCRdb applied fastp at Q25 and MiXCR to the public reads, then kept only in-frame beta chains. Duplicate CDR3 protein sequences are folded into a single record with the most common DNA and genes. TCRdb's processing, not the authors', yielded these V and J calls. The sample table holds roughly 800,000 distinct CDR3 sequences, of which 20% to 25% were seen once. The ten biggest clones cover 9.4% of the sample.

Details on this clonotype: The antigen this receptor binds is unknown. Nothing much larger sits one base from this clone, and base qualities are not available.

CDR1 LGHNA and CDR2 YNFKEQ were looked up in the germline V gene. V is cut back by 0 bases and J by 8 bases, with 13 bases in the junction unmatched. The CDR3 contains 17 residues, cysteine and phenylalanine counted. The only DNA kept is the CDR3, 51 bases in frame from the first base. The same data also contributed to another study, on T cells of mothers and their children. From that second study: Donors were nine systemically healthy Caucasian individuals: three mothers and their six children. cDNA synthesis used all of the extracted RNA, with around 1.6 ug of RNA in each 15 ul reaction. In the second PCR, the M1S primer added sample barcodes and 2-4 random nucleotides. More than 8 million TCR beta CDR3 reads were obtained from each mother, and roughly 3 million reads were obtained from each child. Thymic selection shapes the output of TCR recombination in a similar way in related and unrelated pairs, and inherited differences have a minor effect. Normalized repertoire overlap in related mother-child pairs was always slightly higher than in unrelated mother-child pairs, but the difference was never significant. No persistent microchimeric T cell clones were detected, at a sensitivity of about 100 clones per million clonotypes. Deep NGS was used in the study to compare the TCR beta repertoires of mothers and children and to look for features that separate related mother-child pairs from unrelated individuals. On average, the children were around 11 +/- 4 years old, while the mothers were approximately 40 +/- 4 years old. After adapter ligation was performed with NEBNext reagents, the libraries were sequenced on an Illumina HiSeq 2000 with 100+100 nt paired-end reads. To prevent cross-contamination, the mother and child libraries were prepared one month apart and sequenced in separate runs. Between about 500,000 and 2,100,000 distinct TCR beta clonotypes were identified per donor. Naive TCR beta clonotypes were estimated from low-frequency clonotypes matched to each donor's FACS-determined naive share, without sorting.

The receptor was derived from a boy younger than 18 in good health. The chain is encoded by TRBV4-2 joined to TRBJ1-2; 9 of the junction bases match TRBD1. Sequencing was carried out using blood. The CDR3 protein sequence reads: CASSQDLGGADRGGYTF. The DNA sequence is TGTGCCAGCAGCCAAGATCTAGGGGGCGCGGACAGGGGAGGCTACACCTTC.